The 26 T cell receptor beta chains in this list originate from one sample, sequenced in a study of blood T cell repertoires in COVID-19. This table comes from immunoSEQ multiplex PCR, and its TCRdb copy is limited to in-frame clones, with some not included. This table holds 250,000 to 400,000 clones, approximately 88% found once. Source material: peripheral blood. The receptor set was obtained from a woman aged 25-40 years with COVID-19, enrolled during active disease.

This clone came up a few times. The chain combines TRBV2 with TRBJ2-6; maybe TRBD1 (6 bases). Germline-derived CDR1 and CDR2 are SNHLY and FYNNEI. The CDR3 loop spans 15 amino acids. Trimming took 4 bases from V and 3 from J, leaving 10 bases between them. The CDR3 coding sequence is TGTGCCAGCAGTGTAAACAGGGTTGGGGCCAACGTCCTGACTTTC. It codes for CASSVNRVGANVLTF.

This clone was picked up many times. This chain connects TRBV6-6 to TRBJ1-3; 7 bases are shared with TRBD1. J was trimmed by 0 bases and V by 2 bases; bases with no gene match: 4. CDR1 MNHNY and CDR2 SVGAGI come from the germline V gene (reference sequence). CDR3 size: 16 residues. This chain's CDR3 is CASSYEGGSSGNTIYF. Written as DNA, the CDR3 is TGTGCCAGCAGTTACGAAGGGGGCAGCTCTGGAAACACCATATATTTT.

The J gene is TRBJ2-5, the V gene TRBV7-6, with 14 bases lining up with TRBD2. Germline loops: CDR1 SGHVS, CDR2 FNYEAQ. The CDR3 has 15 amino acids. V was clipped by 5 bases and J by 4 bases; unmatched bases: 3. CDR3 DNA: TGTGCCAGCAGCCGACTAGCGGGGGGGCTAGAGACCCAGTACTTC. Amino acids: CASSRLAGGLETQYF.

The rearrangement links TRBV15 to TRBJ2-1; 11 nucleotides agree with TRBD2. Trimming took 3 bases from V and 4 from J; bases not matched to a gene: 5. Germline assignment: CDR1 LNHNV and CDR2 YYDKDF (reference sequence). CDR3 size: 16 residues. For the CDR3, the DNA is TGTGCCACCAGCAGGGAACTAGCGGGGGTTTACAATGAGCAGTTCTTC. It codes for CATSRELAGVYNEQFF.

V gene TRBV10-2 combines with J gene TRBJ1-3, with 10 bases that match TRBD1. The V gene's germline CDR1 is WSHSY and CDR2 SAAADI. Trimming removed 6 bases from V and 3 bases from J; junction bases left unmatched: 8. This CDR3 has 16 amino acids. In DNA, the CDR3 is TGCGCCAGCAGCAGGGGACAGGGGTTGTATGGAAACACCATATATTTT. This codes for CASSRGQGLYGNTIYF.

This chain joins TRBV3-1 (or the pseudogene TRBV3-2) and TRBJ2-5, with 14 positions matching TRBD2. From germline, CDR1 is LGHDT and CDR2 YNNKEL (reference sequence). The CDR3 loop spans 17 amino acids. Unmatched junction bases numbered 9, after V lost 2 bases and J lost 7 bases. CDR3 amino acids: CASSQTTGTSGGGTQYF. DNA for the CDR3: TGTGCCAGCAGCCAAACCACCGGGACTAGCGGGGGAGGGACCCAGTACTTC.

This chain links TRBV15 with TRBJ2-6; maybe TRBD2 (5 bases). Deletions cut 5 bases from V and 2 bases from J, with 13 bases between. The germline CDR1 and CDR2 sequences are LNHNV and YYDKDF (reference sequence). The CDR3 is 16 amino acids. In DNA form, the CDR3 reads TGTGCCACCAGCGGGCGCGGGCGTCCTGGGGCCAACGTCCTGACTTTC. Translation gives CATSGRGRPGANVLTF.

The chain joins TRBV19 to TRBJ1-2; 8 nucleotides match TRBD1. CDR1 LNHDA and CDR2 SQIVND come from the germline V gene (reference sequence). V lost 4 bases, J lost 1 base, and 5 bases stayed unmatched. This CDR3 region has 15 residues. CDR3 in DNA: TGTGCCAGTAGTACAGGACAGGGCATTAACTATGGCTACACCTTC. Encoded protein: CASSTGQGINYGYTF.

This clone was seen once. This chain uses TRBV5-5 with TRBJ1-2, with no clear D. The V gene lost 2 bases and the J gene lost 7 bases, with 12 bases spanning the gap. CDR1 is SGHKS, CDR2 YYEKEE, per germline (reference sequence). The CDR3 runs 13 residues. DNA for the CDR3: TGTGCCAGCAGCTTCGATTTTTCAGGTGGCTACACCTTC. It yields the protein CASSFDFSGGYTF.

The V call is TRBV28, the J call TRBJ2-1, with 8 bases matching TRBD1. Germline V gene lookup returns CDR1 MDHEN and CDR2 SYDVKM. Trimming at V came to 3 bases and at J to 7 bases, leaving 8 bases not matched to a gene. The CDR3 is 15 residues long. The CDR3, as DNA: TGTGCCAGCAGTTTGTCCGGGACAGGCGGAAATGAGCAGTTCTTC. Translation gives CASSLSGTGGNEQFF. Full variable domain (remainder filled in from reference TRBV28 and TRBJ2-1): DVKVTQSSRYLVKRTGEKVFLECVQDMDHENMFWYRQDPGLGLRLIYFSYDVKMKEKGDIPEGYSVSREKKERFSLILESASTNQTSMYLCASSLSGTGGNEQFFGPGTRLTVL.

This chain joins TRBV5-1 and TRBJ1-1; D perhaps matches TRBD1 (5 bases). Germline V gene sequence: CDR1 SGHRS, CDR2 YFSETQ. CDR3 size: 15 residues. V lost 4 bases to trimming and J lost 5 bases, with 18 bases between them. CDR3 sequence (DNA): TGCGCCAGCAGCCCCTCCGGGCAGGGCCATACTGAAGCTTTCTTT. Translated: CASSPSGQGHTEAFF. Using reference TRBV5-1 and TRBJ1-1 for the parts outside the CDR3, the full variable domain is KAGVTQTPRYLIKTRGQQVTLSCSPISGHRSVSWYQQTPGQGLQFLFEYFSETQRNKGNFPGRFSGRQFSNSRSEMNVSTLELGDSALYLCASSPSGQGHTEAFFGQGTRLTVV.

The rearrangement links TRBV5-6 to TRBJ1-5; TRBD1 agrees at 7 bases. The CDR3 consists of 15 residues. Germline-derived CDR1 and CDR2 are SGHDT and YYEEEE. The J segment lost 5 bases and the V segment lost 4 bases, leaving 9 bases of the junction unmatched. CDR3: CASSGTTGPDQPQHF. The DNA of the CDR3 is TGTGCCAGCAGCGGAACGACAGGGCCCGATCAGCCCCAGCATTTT. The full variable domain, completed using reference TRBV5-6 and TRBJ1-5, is DAGVTQSPTHLIKTRGQQVTLRCSPKSGHDTVSWYQQALGQGPQFIFQYYEEEERQRGNFPDRFSGHQFPNYSSELNVNALLLGDSALYLCASSGTTGPDQPQHFGDGTRLSIL.

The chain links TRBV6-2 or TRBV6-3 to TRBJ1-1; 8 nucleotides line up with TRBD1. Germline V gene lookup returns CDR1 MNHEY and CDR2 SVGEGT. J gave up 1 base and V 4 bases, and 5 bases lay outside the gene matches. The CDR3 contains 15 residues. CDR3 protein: CASSWTGYRNTEAFF. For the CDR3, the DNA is TGTGCCAGCAGTTGGACAGGGTATAGGAACACTGAAGCTTTCTTT.

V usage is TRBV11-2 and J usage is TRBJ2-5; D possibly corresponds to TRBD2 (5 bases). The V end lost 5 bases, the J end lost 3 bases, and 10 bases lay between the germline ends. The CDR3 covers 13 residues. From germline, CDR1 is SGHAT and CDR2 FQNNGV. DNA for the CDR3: TGTGCCAGCAGCACGGAGGCTAAAGAGACCCAGTACTTC. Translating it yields CASSTEAKETQYF.

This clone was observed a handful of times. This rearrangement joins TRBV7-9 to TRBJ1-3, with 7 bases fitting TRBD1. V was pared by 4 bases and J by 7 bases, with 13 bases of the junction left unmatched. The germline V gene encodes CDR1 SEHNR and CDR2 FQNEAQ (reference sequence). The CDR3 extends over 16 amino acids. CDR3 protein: CASSWGTVSFGNTIYF. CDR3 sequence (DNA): TGTGCCAGCAGCTGGGGGACAGTCAGCTTCGGGAACACCATATATTTT. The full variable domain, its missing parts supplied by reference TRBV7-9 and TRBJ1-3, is DTGVSQNPRHKITKRGQNVTFRCDPISEHNRLYWYRQTLGQGPEFLTYFQNEAQLEKSRLLSDRFSAERPKGSFSTLEIQRTEQGDSAMYLCASSWGTVSFGNTIYFGEGSWLTVV.

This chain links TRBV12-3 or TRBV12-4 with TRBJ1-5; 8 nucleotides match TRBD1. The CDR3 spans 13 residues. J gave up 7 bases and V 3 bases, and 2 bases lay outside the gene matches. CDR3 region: CASSFDRGQPQHF. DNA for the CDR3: TGTGCCAGCAGTTTCGACAGGGGCCAGCCCCAGCATTTT.

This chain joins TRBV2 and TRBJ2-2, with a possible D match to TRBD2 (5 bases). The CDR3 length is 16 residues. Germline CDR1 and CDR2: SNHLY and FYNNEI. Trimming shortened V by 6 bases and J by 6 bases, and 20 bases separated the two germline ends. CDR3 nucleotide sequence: TGTGCCAGCAGACTCTCCAGGTCCGTGGAGGCCGGGGAGCTGTTTTTT. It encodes CASRLSRSVEAGELFF.

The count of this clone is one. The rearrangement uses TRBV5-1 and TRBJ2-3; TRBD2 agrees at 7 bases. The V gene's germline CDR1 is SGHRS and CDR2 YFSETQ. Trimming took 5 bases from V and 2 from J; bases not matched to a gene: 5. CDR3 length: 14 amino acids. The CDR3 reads CASRVRGDTDTQYF. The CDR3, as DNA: TGCGCCAGCAGGGTACGGGGGGACACAGATACGCAGTATTTT.

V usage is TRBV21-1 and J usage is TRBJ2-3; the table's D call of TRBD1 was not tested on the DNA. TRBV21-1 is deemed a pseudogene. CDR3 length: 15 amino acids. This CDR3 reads CASGHRLNRTDTQYF. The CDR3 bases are TGTGCCAGCGGACACAGACTGAACCGCACAGATACGCAGTATTTT.

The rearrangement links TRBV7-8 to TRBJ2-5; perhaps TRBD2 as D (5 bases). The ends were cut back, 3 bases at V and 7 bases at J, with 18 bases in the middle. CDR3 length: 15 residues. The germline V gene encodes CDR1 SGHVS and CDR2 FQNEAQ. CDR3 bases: TGTGCCAGCAGCTTCGCCCAGGAAGCGGCGGGGACCCAGTACTTC. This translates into CASSFAQEAAGTQYF.

The CDR3 protein is CASSPSRTGRNTEAFF. The CDR3 DNA reads TGTGCCAGCTCACCATCCCGGACAGGGCGGAACACTGAAGCTTTCTTT. The V call is TRBV18, the J call TRBJ1-1; 8 bases match TRBD1. CDR1 KGHSH and CDR2 LQKENI come from the germline V gene. The CDR3 is 16 amino acids. J gave up 1 base and V 2 bases, and 6 bases lay outside the gene matches.

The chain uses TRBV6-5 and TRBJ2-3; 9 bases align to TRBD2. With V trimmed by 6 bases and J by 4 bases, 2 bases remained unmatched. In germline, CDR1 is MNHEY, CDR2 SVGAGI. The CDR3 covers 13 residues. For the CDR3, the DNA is TGTGCCAGCAGAAGCGGGGGGTCAGATACGCAGTATTTT. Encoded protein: CASRSGGSDTQYF.

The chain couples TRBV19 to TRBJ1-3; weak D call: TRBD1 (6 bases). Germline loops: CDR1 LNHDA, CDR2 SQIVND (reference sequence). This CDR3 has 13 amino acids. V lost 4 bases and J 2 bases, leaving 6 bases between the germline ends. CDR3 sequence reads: CASSRDTGNTIYF. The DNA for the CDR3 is TGTGCCAGTAGTAGGGACACTGGAAACACCATATATTTT.

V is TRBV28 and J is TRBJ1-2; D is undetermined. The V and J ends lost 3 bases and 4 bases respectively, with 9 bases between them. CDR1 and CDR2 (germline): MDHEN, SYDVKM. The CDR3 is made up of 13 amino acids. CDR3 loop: CASSFRESYGYTF. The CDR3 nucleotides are TGTGCCAGCAGTTTCCGGGAAAGCTATGGCTACACCTTC.

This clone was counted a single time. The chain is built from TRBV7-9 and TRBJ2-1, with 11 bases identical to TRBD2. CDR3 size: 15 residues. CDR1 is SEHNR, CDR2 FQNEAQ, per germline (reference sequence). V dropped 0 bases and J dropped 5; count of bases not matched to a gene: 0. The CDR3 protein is CASSLALAGDNEQFF. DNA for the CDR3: TGTGCCAGCAGCTTAGCACTAGCGGGGGACAATGAGCAGTTCTTC.

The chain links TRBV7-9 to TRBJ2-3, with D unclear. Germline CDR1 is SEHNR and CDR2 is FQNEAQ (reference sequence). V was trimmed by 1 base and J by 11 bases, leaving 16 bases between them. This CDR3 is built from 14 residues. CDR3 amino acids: CASSLESERAGQYF. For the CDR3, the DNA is TGTGCCAGCAGCTTAGAGTCCGAGCGAGCCGGGCAGTATTTT.